This TCR beta chain was documented in a study of blood T cell repertoires in COVID-19. Whole-study context: Spain, Italy and the United States supplied samples that represented acute and convalescent COVID-19.

Germline loops: CDR1 LGHDT, CDR2 YNNKEL (reference sequence). Trimming removed 2 bases from V and 6 bases from J; junction bases left unmatched: 1. This CDR3 comprises 13 residues. Sequencing was performed with immunoSEQ multiplex PCR; in TCRdb, only in-frame clones are kept and a portion is missing. Of 350,000 to 450,000 clones listed, around four fifths are singletons. Researchers sorted participants into cohorts using their self-reported clinical history. The rearrangement uses TRBV3-1 (or the pseudogene TRBV3-2) and TRBJ1-1; 9 bases align to TRBD1. Sample: PBMCs or T cells enriched from blood (not recorded which). The clonotype originates from a woman aged 45 to 65 who had recovered from COVID-19. The CDR3 protein is CASSQWTGAEAFF. The CDR3 DNA sequence: TGTGCCAGCAGCCAATGGACAGGGGCTGAAGCTTTCTTT.